Listed below are T cell receptor beta chains from one sample, sequenced in a study of blood T cell repertoires in COVID-19. Some clones are missing from TCRdb's copy, which holds only in-frame ones; the method was immunoSEQ multiplex PCR. The table lists 150,000 to 200,000 clones, approximately 81% of them singletons. Sequencing was carried out using peripheral blood. These receptors all come from a young man with active or convalescent COVID-19. CDR3s include the opening cysteine and the closing phenylalanine or tryptophan.

v_gene,len,CDR3aa
TRBV5-1,16,CASRPARAGGKDTQYF
TRBV28,14,CASSETGWTYEQYF
TRBV11-3,19,CASSSRTSGRAWDTGELFF
TRBV21-1,16,CASSKDRAGGGNEQFF
TRBV27,15,CASALTPWGPPEAFF
TRBV2,14,CASSGNAHVGGYTF
TRBV6-6,13,CASSVTGGTEAFF
TRBV28,19,CASSLSPTLDRGRIGEQYF
TRBV3-1/TRBV3-2,14,CASSRQGNGNTIYF
TRBV7-2,13,CASSPGRGYLAFF
TRBV23-1,16,CASSQYGREGGETQYF
TRBV7-2,14,CASSSRQGAYEQYF
TRBV1,16,CTSSQDLRGTNEKLFF
TRBV9,15,CASSVVRTGMNEQFF
TRBV7-9,16,CASSSPPGGAHYEQYF
TRBV18,14,CASSPPRQLSEQFF
TRBV5-4,15,CASRTGRMRNTEAFF
TRBV4-1,15,CASSQEGTRGGELFF
TRBV7-9,16,CASSLSGGGLSYEQYF
TRBV12-5,15,CASGSHQGAGTEAFF
TRBV2,14,CASSVLGRTDTQYF
TRBV7-3,14,CASSATGTGKGQYF
TRBV2,16,CASSKGGGLYQETQYF
TRBV19,15,CASSNQGQGANVLTF